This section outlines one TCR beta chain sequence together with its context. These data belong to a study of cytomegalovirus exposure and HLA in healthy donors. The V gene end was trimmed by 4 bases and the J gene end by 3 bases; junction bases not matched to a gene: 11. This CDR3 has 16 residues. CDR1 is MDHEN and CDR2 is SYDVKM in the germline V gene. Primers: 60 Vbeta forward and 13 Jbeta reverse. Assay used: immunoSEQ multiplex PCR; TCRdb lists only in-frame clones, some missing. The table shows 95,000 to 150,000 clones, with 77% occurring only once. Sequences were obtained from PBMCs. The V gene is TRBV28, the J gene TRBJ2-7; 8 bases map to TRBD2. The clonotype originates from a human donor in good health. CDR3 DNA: TGTGCCAGCAGTTCGCCCGGGGGGGGCGCGTTCTACGAGCAGTACTTC. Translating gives CASSSPGGGAFYEQYF.